These 23 T cell receptor beta chains were all obtained from the same sample, sequenced in a study of cytomegalovirus exposure and HLA in healthy donors. 13 Jbeta primers and 60 Vbeta primers were used for the PCR. Profiling relied on immunoSEQ multiplex PCR, and the TCRdb table lists in-frame clones only, not all of them. There are roughly 150,000 clones in the sample; around 83% occur only once, and about 2.4% lies in the top ten. The specimen was PBMCs. The receptors were sampled from a woman between 18 and 30 years old in good health and CMV-seronegative.

The chain employs TRBV7-9 and TRBJ1-4, with D hard to call. Deletions cut 0 bases from V and 5 bases from J, with 4 bases between. There are 13 residues in the CDR3. Germline V gene data show CDR1 as SEHNR and CDR2 as FQNEAQ (reference sequence). The CDR3 protein is CASSLAENEKLFF. The CDR3 DNA follows: TGTGCCAGCAGCTTAGCGGAGAATGAAAAACTGTTTTTT.

The rearrangement joins TRBV11-3 to TRBJ2-2, with 10 bases fitting TRBD1. This CDR3 contains 15 residues. The germline CDR1 and CDR2 sequences are SGHNT and YENEEA. The junction had 7 bases not matched to a gene; V was cut back by 5 bases and J by 7 bases. CDR3 loop: CASSRAGQGFGELFF. The CDR3 DNA reads as TGTGCCAGCAGCCGTGCGGGACAGGGGTTCGGGGAGCTGTTTTTT.

The chain joins TRBV5-4 to TRBJ1-3, with D maybe TRBD1 (5 bases). The CDR3 sequence is 12 residues long. Germline V lookup: CDR1 SGHNT, CDR2 YYREEE (reference sequence). V was clipped by 4 bases and J by 4 bases, with 6 bases between them. Written as DNA, the CDR3 is TGTGCCAGCAGCGCAGGGGGAAACACCATATATTTT. It codes for CASSAGGNTIYF.

The chain combines TRBV7-2 with TRBJ2-2; 8 bases map to TRBD1. The germline gives CDR1 SGHTA, CDR2 FQGNSA. This CDR3 comprises 14 residues. The V segment lost 4 bases and the J segment 9 bases; nucleotides outside the gene matches: 7. The CDR3 sequence is CASSSGTGVRELFF. The CDR3 DNA follows: TGTGCCAGCAGCTCGGGGACAGGTGTGAGGGAGCTGTTTTTT.

The chain joins TRBV6-6 to TRBJ2-5; D gene uncertain. Germline CDR1 is MNHNY and CDR2 is SVGAGI (reference sequence). The CDR3 is 14 amino acids. V lost 0 bases and J 5 bases, leaving 10 bases between the germline ends. The CDR3 loop is CASSYSGNLETQYF. The CDR3 DNA reads as TGTGCCAGCAGTTACTCGGGCAATCTGGAGACCCAGTACTTC.

On this clone: This CDR3 fails to terminate in the conserved phenylalanine or tryptophan, so it likely reflects a read error. It is unclear where the CDR3 begins or ends on the DNA, so no DNA is shown, and the CDR3 is as TCRdb lists it. The rearrangement links TRBV5-1 to TRBJ2-3; no check of the table's D call, TRBD2, against the DNA was made. From its first to its last residue, the CDR3 has 13 amino acids. CDR1 and CDR2 (germline): SGHRS, YFSETQ. CDR3 amino acids: CASSPPGTALAGG.

This rearrangement joins TRBV5-8 to TRBJ2-7; 7 nucleotides align to TRBD1. The CDR3 is made up of 14 amino acids. V lost 2 bases and J lost 3; bases outside the gene matches: 5. Germline CDR1 reads SGHTS; CDR2 reads YDEGEE. The DNA for the CDR3 is TGTGCCAGCAGCTTCGGGACAGTTTTCTACGAGCAGTACTTC. Translating it yields CASSFGTVFYEQYF.

The genes are TRBV28 and TRBJ2-5; D unresolved. The assigned J gene may be wrong: the sequence end matches TRBJ2-7 better. Germline lookup yields CDR1 MDHEN and CDR2 SYDVKM. This CDR3 is 11 amino acids long. CDR3 in DNA: TGTGCCAGCAGTGCCACCTACGAGCAGTACTTC. Protein sequence: CASSATYEQYF.

This clone was seen more than once but under ten times. V usage is TRBV6-5 and J usage is TRBJ2-7, with 7 bases identical to TRBD1. The CDR3 has 15 amino acids. The junction had 6 bases not matched to a gene; V was cut back by 2 bases and J by 2 bases. Germline V gene sequence: CDR1 MNHEY, CDR2 SVGAGI. CDR3: CASSYRDSPTYEQYF. CDR3 in DNA: TGTGCCAGCAGTTACCGGGACAGCCCCACCTACGAGCAGTACTTC.

The chain recombines TRBV4-2 with TRBJ2-1; 10 bases are shared with TRBD2. CDR3 length equals 18 residues. Unmatched junction bases numbered 6, after V lost 0 bases and J lost 1 base. CDR1 LGHNA and CDR2 YNFKEQ come from the germline V gene. The CDR3 reads CASSQDRGLADSYNEQFF. The CDR3 coding sequence is TGTGCCAGCAGCCAAGATCGTGGACTAGCGGATTCCTACAATGAGCAGTTCTTC.

The gene calls are TRBV18 and TRBJ1-6; D is ambiguous. V lost 1 base, J lost 7 bases, and 5 bases lay in between. Per the germline V gene, CDR1 is KGHSH and CDR2 is LQKENI. The CDR3 has 13 residues. The chain's CDR3 is CASSPQPNSPLHF. The DNA for the CDR3 is TGTGCCAGCTCACCACAGCCGAATTCACCCCTCCACTTT.

This clone was seen a single time. The V gene is TRBV30, the J gene TRBJ1-2, with D tentatively TRBD1 (6 bases). The CDR3 totals 12 residues. The V and J ends lost 3 bases and 6 bases respectively, with 11 bases between them. Per the germline V gene, CDR1 is GTSNPN and CDR2 is SVGIG (reference sequence). The CDR3 loop reads CAWREGGDGYTF. The CDR3 DNA follows: TGTGCCTGGAGGGAGGGGGGGGATGGCTACACCTTC.

This rearrangement joins TRBV14 to TRBJ2-7; TRBD1 might be the D (6 bases). The CDR3 is 15 amino acids. Germline loops: CDR1 SGHDN, CDR2 FVKESK. V was clipped by 4 bases and J by 7 bases, with 20 bases between them. The CDR3 reads CASSLRQARLWEQYF. CDR3 DNA sequence: TGTGCCAGCAGCCTTAGACAGGCACGCCTTTGGGAGCAGTACTTC.

The rearrangement links TRBV6-5 to TRBJ2-7; tentative D call: TRBD1 (6 bases). The CDR3 length is 11 residues. Germline assignment: CDR1 MNHEY and CDR2 SVGAGI. Trimming stripped 6 bases from V and 4 bases from J, with 7 bases between. This CDR3 is CASRQGYEQYF. The CDR3 DNA reads as TGTGCCAGCAGACAGGGATACGAGCAGTACTTC.

V usage is TRBV21-1 and J usage is TRBJ1-3. TRBV21-1 is termed a pseudogene. The CDR3 runs to 20 residues. CDR3 residues: CASSKWWGDPNTGSGNTIYF. CDR3 nucleotide sequence: TGTGCCAGCAGCAAATGGTGGGGGGACCCTAACACCGGCTCTGGAAACACCATATATTTT.

This chain uses TRBV5-1 with TRBJ2-2; the D is unclear. CDR3 length: 15 amino acids. V gave up 0 bases and J gave up 3 bases, with 9 bases separating them. The germline gives CDR1 SGHRS, CDR2 YFSETQ. The CDR3 loop reads CASSLAQTHTGELFF. In DNA form, the CDR3 reads TGCGCCAGCAGCTTGGCCCAGACTCACACCGGGGAGCTGTTTTTT.

The V call is TRBV5-8, the J call TRBJ2-5; 9 bases align to TRBD1. V lost 5 bases to trimming and J lost 3 bases; unmatched junction nucleotides: 8. Germline CDR1 and CDR2: SGHTS and YDEGEE. The CDR3 runs 15 residues. This CDR3 is CASRVRDRAKETQYF. The CDR3 region has the DNA TGTGCCAGCAGGGTCCGGGACAGGGCTAAAGAGACCCAGTACTTC.

This clone was seen only a few times. The chain recombines TRBV11-3 with TRBJ2-5; D remains unclear. V was cut by 5 bases and J by 3 bases, with 10 bases left in between. This CDR3 has 13 residues. Germline-derived CDR1 and CDR2 are SGHNT and YENEEA. The CDR3 DNA follows: TGTGCCAGCAGCGTGCGAGATAAAGAGACCCAGTACTTC. This codes for CASSVRDKETQYF.

V gene TRBV27 combines with J gene TRBJ1-4; no clear D. V lost 4 bases and J lost 0, with 3 bases in between. The CDR3 covers 13 residues. Germline V gene lookup returns CDR1 MNHEY and CDR2 SMNVEV (reference sequence). CDR3 bases: TGTGCCAGCAGTTCGGCAACTAATGAAAAACTGTTTTTT. Its protein product is CASSSATNEKLFF.

The V call is TRBV5-5, the J call TRBJ1-2, with D hard to call. The CDR3 is 13 amino acids. Deletions cut 0 bases from V and 4 bases from J, with 7 bases between. CDR1 SGHKS and CDR2 YYEKEE come from the germline V gene (reference sequence). This chain's CDR3 is CASSLDAPYGYTF. The DNA for the CDR3 is TGTGCCAGCAGCTTGGACGCGCCCTATGGCTACACCTTC.

This clone showed up just a few times. V and J are TRBV5-4 and TRBJ1-2; D unclear. Germline values: CDR1 SGHNT, CDR2 YYREEE (reference sequence). Trimming shortened V by 4 bases and J by 7 bases, and 14 bases separated the two germline ends. The CDR3 is made up of 13 amino acids. The CDR3 loop reads CASSLRDISGYTF. The CDR3 DNA sequence: TGTGCCAGCAGCCTCCGCGACATCAGTGGCTACACCTTC. The full variable domain, with the rest looked up from reference TRBV5-4 and TRBJ1-2, is ETGVTQSPTHLIKTRGQQVTLRCSSQSGHNTVSWYQQALGQGPQFIFQYYREEENGRGNFPPRFSGLQFPNYSSELNVNALELDDSALYLCASSLRDISGYTFGSGTRLTVV.

This rearrangement joins TRBV11-2 to TRBJ1-1; D possibly corresponds to TRBD1 (5 bases). The length of the CDR3 is 14 residues. Per germline, CDR1 SGHAT and CDR2 FQNNGV. Trimming took off 1 base at V and 2 bases at J, with 8 bases between the two ends. The CDR3 is CASSLVDSNTEAFF. Written as DNA, the CDR3 is TGTGCCAGCAGCTTAGTTGACAGCAACACTGAAGCTTTCTTT. Complete variable domain (other parts from reference TRBV11-2 and TRBJ1-1): EAGVAQSPRYKIIEKRQSVAFWCNPISGHATLYWYQQILGQGPKLLIQFQNNGVVDDSQLPKDRFSAERLKGVDSTLKIQPAKLEDSAVYLCASSLVDSNTEAFFGQGTRLTVV.

The chain has TRBV20-1 and TRBJ1-2; maybe TRBD1 (6 bases). CDR3 length equals 11 residues. CDR1 DFQATT and CDR2 SNEGSKA come from the germline V gene (reference sequence). For the CDR3, the DNA is TGCAGCACAGGGAGCCACTATGGCTACACCTTC. Its protein is CSTGSHYGYTF.